The next 12 T cell receptor beta chains were all read from a single sample in a study of identifying expanded T cells in peripheral blood. Repertoires were generated with immunoSEQ multiplex PCR, while TCRdb's copy carries only in-frame clones and drops some. The table records some 93,000 clones, 88% of them present only once. Material: blood. All receptors come from a person between 18 and 75 years old in good health.

The chain is built from TRBV5-1 and TRBJ2-3; 11 bases line up with TRBD2. The CDR3 has 14 residues. The V and J ends lost 7 bases and 4 bases, in that order; junction bases with no gene match: 5. Germline V gene data show CDR1 as SGHRS and CDR2 as YFSETQ. CDR3 residues: CASGSGGAADTQYF. The DNA of the CDR3 is TGCGCCAGCGGTAGCGGGGGGGCAGCAGATACGCAGTATTTT.

The chain is built from TRBV10-3 and TRBJ1-1, with D perhaps matching TRBD1 (6 bases). This CDR3 contains 15 residues. The V and J ends lost 7 bases and 2 bases respectively, with 17 bases between them. Per germline, CDR1 ENHRY and CDR2 SYGVKD. The DNA of the CDR3 is TGTGCCATCAATCAAGATGGGGGGCACAACACTGAAGCTTTCTTT. It is translated as CAINQDGGHNTEAFF.

The chain recombines TRBV7-6 with TRBJ2-7, with 13 bases fitting TRBD2. CDR1 and CDR2 from the germline V gene are SGHVS and FNYEAQ. V trimming: 1 base; J trimming: 5 bases; junction bases outside the gene matches: 5. There are 16 residues in the CDR3. In nucleotides, the CDR3 is TGTGCCAGCAGCTTAGGGACTAGCGGGAGATTGGACGAGCAGTACTTC. Amino acid sequence: CASSLGTSGRLDEQYF.

The V gene is TRBV6-6, the J gene TRBJ1-3; D is ambiguous. Germline CDR1 MNHNY, CDR2 SVGAGI (reference sequence). This CDR3 is 15 amino acids long. Trimming pared 0 bases from V and 4 bases from J, leaving 10 bases between. In DNA, the CDR3 is TGTGCCAGCAGTTACTCACGGCGGGCCGGAAACACCATATATTTT. Translated, it gives CASSYSRRAGNTIYF.

In the case of this clone: The same CDR3 can be traced to other DNA sequences in this sample. The chain combines TRBV11-2 with TRBJ1-2; D uncertain. With 1 base removed from V and 8 bases from J, the gap between germline ends came to 11 bases. Germline CDR1 is SGHAT and CDR2 is FQNNGV. The CDR3 extends over 13 amino acids. CDR3 region: CASSLGEGEGYTF. As DNA, the CDR3 is TGTGCCAGCAGCTTAGGGGAGGGAGAAGGCTACACCTTC.

For the CDR3, the DNA is TGTGCCAGCAGGTTCCGGGACAGCGTCACTGAAGCTTTCTTT. Translating gives CASRFRDSVTEAFF. This chain uses TRBV6-6 with TRBJ1-1; 7 bases match TRBD1. Germline assignment: CDR1 MNHNY and CDR2 SVGAGI (reference sequence). This CDR3 is built from 14 residues. The junction had 8 bases not matched to a gene; V was cut back by 6 bases and J by 4 bases.

J is TRBJ2-1 and V is TRBV28, with TRBD2 matching over 9 bases. Germline assignment: CDR1 MDHEN and CDR2 SYDVKM. The V gene end was trimmed by 2 bases and the J gene end by 5 bases; junction bases not matched to a gene: 4. The CDR3 spans 15 residues. In DNA form, the CDR3 reads TGTGCCAGCAGTTTACTAGCGGGGAGTGACAATGAGCAGTTCTTC. Amino acids: CASSLLAGSDNEQFF.

This clone was counted between two and nine times. In DNA form, the CDR3 reads TGTGCCAGCACCCCAACAGGGGCTGGAAACACCATATATTTT. It encodes CASTPTGAGNTIYF. V is TRBV28 and J is TRBJ1-3; 7 bases are shared with TRBD1. With V trimmed by 7 bases and J by 2 bases, 5 bases remained unmatched. The CDR3 totals 14 residues. Per the germline V gene, CDR1 is MDHEN and CDR2 is SYDVKM.

This rearrangement joins TRBV7-3 to TRBJ1-6; D uncertain. Trimming removed 2 bases at V and 5 bases at J, with 7 bases between. The CDR3 covers 14 residues. Germline V lookup: CDR1 SGHTA, CDR2 FQGTGA. CDR3 bases: TGTGCCAGCAGCTTACACGGTAATAATTCACCCCTCCACTTT. It codes for CASSLHGNNSPLHF.

In its sample, this clone was seen a few times. The rearrangement joins TRBV5-1 to TRBJ2-7; D is perhaps TRBD2 (6 bases). Trimming left V 0 bases short and J 6 bases short, with 22 bases between. The CDR3 totals 17 residues. Germline V gene sequence: CDR1 SGHRS, CDR2 YFSETQ. This chain's CDR3 is CASSLGSVGGAQVEQYF. CDR3 bases: TGCGCCAGCAGCTTGGGATCAGTCGGGGGAGCTCAGGTCGAGCAGTACTTC.

This sequence joins TRBV27 and TRBJ2-1; 10 bases are shared with TRBD2. The CDR3 runs to 15 residues. Germline V lookup: CDR1 MNHEY, CDR2 SMNVEV (reference sequence). Losses at the gene ends were 2 bases for V and 8 bases for J; bases not matched to a gene: 6. The CDR3 DNA reads as TGTGCCAGCAGTTTACTAGCGGGAGTAACGGATGAGCAGTTCTTC. Translating gives CASSLLAGVTDEQFF.

The rearrangement joins TRBV4-1 to TRBJ2-2, with D possibly being TRBD1 (6 bases). The V gene lost 1 base and the J gene lost 4 bases, with 13 bases spanning the gap. CDR3 length equals 16 residues. The germline V gene has CDR1 MGHRA and CDR2 YSYEKL. CDR3 loop: CASSQGTTGVTGELFF. The CDR3 DNA follows: TGCGCCAGCAGCCAAGGGACGACAGGTGTCACCGGGGAGCTGTTTTTT.